The sequence of this T cell receptor (beta chain) was determined in a study of shared clonotypes between healthy human individuals. Both subsets, CD45RA+ naive and CD45RA-negative memory, were split from the CD4+ cells. Assay execution took place at the deep level. Per the study methods: Junction-only sequences without quality scores were provided by ImmunoSEQ, so filtering was different. Produced via immunoSEQ multiplex PCR; TCRdb's table is partial and in-frame only. The DNA gave D and trimming, while V, J and clone size come from that table. The sample consists of about a million clones, 60% to 80% of them appearing once. As for this clone: Antigen unknown.

V dropped 0 bases and J dropped 4; count of bases not matched to a gene: 6. The CDR3 totals 16 residues. Germline CDR1 reads SGHDT; CDR2 reads YYEEEE. Study-level results: Memory subsets had estimated richness that was generally smaller than that of naive subsets.

The sequenced sample consisted of memory CD4+ T cells from PBMCs. Indicated subset: CD45RA-negative fraction. V usage is TRBV5-6 and J usage is TRBJ2-1, with 8 bases matching TRBD2. This TCR derives from a man between 18 and 35 years old in good health. Some clones in this sample may be carry-over from other donors' samples. As DNA, the CDR3 is TGTGCCAGCAGCTTGGTGGGTAGCGGGGTGTACAATGAGCAGTTCTTC. Its translation is CASSLVGSGVYNEQFF.